These 14 T cell receptor beta chains came from one sample sequenced in a study of blood T cell repertoires in COVID-19. Data came from immunoSEQ multiplex PCR; TCRdb stores just in-frame clones and leaves some out. Here the sample spans some 300,000 clones, approximately 86% being singletons. The sequenced sample consisted of peripheral blood. These receptors were taken from a woman in her 70s with COVID-19, enrolled during active disease.

CDR3 protein: CASTEGPGGPEAFF. As DNA, the CDR3 is TGTGCCAGCACCGAAGGGCCCGGAGGACCTGAAGCTTTCTTT. The chain couples TRBV9 to TRBJ1-1; D unclear. The V gene lost 6 bases and the J gene lost 6 bases, with 18 bases spanning the gap. From germline, CDR1 is SGDLS and CDR2 YYNGEE. There are 14 residues in the CDR3.

The sample holds one count of this clone. The V and J genes are TRBV7-2 and TRBJ2-7, with TRBD1 identical over 11 bases. Per the germline V gene, CDR1 is SGHTA and CDR2 is FQGNSA. The CDR3 loop spans 15 amino acids. V was pared by 5 bases and J by 3 bases, with 6 bases of the junction left unmatched. The CDR3 spells CASSTSGQGDYEQYF. In nucleotides, the CDR3 is TGTGCCAGCAGCACCTCGGGACAGGGGGACTACGAGCAGTACTTC.

V and J are TRBV7-2 and TRBJ1-5; D possibly corresponds to TRBD1 (5 bases). V dropped 3 bases and J dropped 0 bases, with 9 bases sitting between them. This CDR3 has 15 amino acids. Germline V gene sequence: CDR1 SGHTA, CDR2 FQGNSA. The CDR3 coding sequence is TGTGCCAGCAGCTTTAAAGGGGATAGCAATCAGCCCCAGCATTTT. Its translation: CASSFKGDSNQPQHF.

This chain joins TRBV14 and TRBJ1-2; 7 bases match TRBD1. This CDR3 is built from 14 residues. V shed 2 bases and J 4 bases; nucleotides not matched to a gene: 4. Germline V gene lookup returns CDR1 SGHDN and CDR2 FVKESK. CDR3 region: CASSQNRGTYGYTF. The CDR3, as DNA: TGTGCCAGCAGCCAAAACAGGGGCACCTATGGCTACACCTTC.

The chain carries TRBV9 and TRBJ1-2; 8 positions agree with TRBD1. Germline V gives CDR1 SGDLS, CDR2 YYNGEE. J lost 7 bases, V lost 9 bases, and 8 bases had no gene match. The CDR3 loop spans 12 amino acids. The CDR3 coding sequence is TGTGCCACCGAGGGACAGGCCTCTGGCTACACCTTC. This encodes CATEGQASGYTF.

The chain employs TRBV10-3 and TRBJ2-7; 7 bases agree with TRBD2. Germline V gene data show CDR1 as ENHRY and CDR2 as SYGVKD. This CDR3 comprises 12 residues. V was clipped by 4 bases and J by 4 bases; unmatched bases: 1. The DNA for the CDR3 is TGTGCCATCAGTGGGGGAGGGTACGAGCAGTACTTC. This translates into CAISGGGYEQYF.

The genes are TRBV27 and TRBJ1-2; D is perhaps TRBD1 (6 bases). Trimming cost V 6 bases and J 4 bases, with 12 bases left between them. Germline lookup yields CDR1 MNHEY and CDR2 SMNVEV (reference sequence). This CDR3 spans 13 amino acids. The CDR3 nucleotides are TGTGCCAGCAGCTACAGGGCTGGCTATGGCTACACCTTC. Protein: CASSYRAGYGYTF.

The rearrangement uses TRBV5-1 and TRBJ2-7, with D tentatively TRBD1 (6 bases). CDR1 and CDR2 (germline): SGHRS, YFSETQ. Deletions cut 3 bases from V and 2 bases from J, with 15 bases between. CDR3 length: 15 amino acids. CDR3 bases: TGCGCCAGCAGCTGGGGGCAGGGATCTACCTACGAGCAGTACTTC. Translation gives CASSWGQGSTYEQYF. Using reference TRBV5-1 and TRBJ2-7 for the parts outside the CDR3, the full variable domain is KAGVTQTPRYLIKTRGQQVTLSCSPISGHRSVSWYQQTPGQGLQFLFEYFSETQRNKGNFPGRFSGRQFSNSRSEMNVSTLELGDSALYLCASSWGQGSTYEQYFGPGTRLTVT.

The rearrangement uses TRBV9 and TRBJ2-1; D uncertain. V dropped 4 bases and J dropped 0 bases, with 14 bases sitting between them. The CDR3 length is 16 residues. In germline, CDR1 is SGDLS, CDR2 YYNGEE. The CDR3 spells CASSPLSESSYNEQFF. DNA of the CDR3: TGTGCCAGCAGCCCTCTCTCGGAGAGCTCCTACAATGAGCAGTTCTTC.

The gene calls are TRBV4-1 and TRBJ2-3, with D hard to call. Germline lookup yields CDR1 MGHRA and CDR2 YSYEKL. This CDR3 is 15 amino acids long. Trimming left V 0 bases short and J 5 bases short, with 12 bases between. CDR3 nucleotide sequence: TGCGCCAGCAGCCAAGAACCCACCTCAGGAGATACGCAGTATTTT. Translated, it gives CASSQEPTSGDTQYF.

DNA for the CDR3: TGTGCCAGCTCTAAGGGGTCAGGCGGACAAGAGACCCAGTACTTC. This translates into CASSKGSGGQETQYF. This sequence joins TRBV18 and TRBJ2-5, with D possibly TRBD1 on 5 matching bases. CDR3 length equals 15 residues. Deletions cut 6 bases from V and 2 bases from J, with 16 bases between. The germline V gene has CDR1 KGHSH and CDR2 LQKENI.

V is TRBV10-2 and J is TRBJ1-5; D is uncertain. The V gene's germline CDR1 is WSHSY and CDR2 SAAADI. Trimming removed 4 bases at V and 3 bases at J, with 7 bases between. The CDR3 covers 13 residues. The CDR3: CASSAVLNQPQHF. The CDR3 DNA is TGCGCCAGCAGTGCGGTCCTCAATCAGCCCCAGCATTTT.

The rearrangement joins TRBV10-2 to TRBJ1-1, with a tentative D call TRBD1 (6 bases). The CDR3 runs to 13 residues. The V gene lost 6 bases and the J gene lost 1 base, with 9 bases spanning the gap. CDR1 is WSHSY, CDR2 SAAADI, per germline. The CDR3 DNA reads TGCGCCAGCAGAGCGGACAGGAACACTGAAGCTTTCTTT. Encoded protein: CASRADRNTEAFF.

This rearrangement joins TRBV7-2 to TRBJ2-3, with 13 bases that match TRBD2. This CDR3 is built from 15 residues. Germline V lookup: CDR1 SGHTA, CDR2 FQGNSA. J lost 5 bases, V lost 4 bases, and 3 bases had no gene match. The CDR3 bases are TGTGCCAGCAGCTACAGGACTAGCGGGGGAGATACGCAGTATTTT. Translating gives CASSYRTSGGDTQYF.